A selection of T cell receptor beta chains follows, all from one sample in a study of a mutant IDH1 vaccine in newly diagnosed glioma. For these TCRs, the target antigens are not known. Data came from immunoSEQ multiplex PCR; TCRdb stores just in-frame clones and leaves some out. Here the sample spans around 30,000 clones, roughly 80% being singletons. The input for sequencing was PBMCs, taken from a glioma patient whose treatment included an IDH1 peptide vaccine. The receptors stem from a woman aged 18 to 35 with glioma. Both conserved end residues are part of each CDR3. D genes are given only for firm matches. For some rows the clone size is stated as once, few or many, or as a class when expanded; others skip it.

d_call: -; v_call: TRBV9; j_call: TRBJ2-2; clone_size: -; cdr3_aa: CASSPVGVTGELFF; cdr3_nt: TGTGCCAGCAGCCCAGTAGGGGTTACCGGGGAGCTGTTTTTT
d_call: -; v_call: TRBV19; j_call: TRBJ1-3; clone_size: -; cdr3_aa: CASSIGVKSTGATLGNTIYF; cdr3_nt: TGTGCCAGTAGTATAGGGGTAAAATCGACGGGCGCTACCCTTGGAAACACCATATATTTT
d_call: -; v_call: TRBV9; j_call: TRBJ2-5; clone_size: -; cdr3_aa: CASSVDSGGLETQYF; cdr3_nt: TGTGCCAGCAGCGTAGATTCTGGAGGGTTAGAGACCCAGTACTTC
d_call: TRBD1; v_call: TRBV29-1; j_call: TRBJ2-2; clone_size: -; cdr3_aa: CSTRTGVVGELFF; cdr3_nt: TGCAGCACAAGGACAGGGGTGGTCGGGGAGCTGTTTTTT
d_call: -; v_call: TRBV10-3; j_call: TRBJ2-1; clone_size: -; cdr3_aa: CAISESASNNEQFF; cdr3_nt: TGTGCCATCAGTGAGTCGGCTAGCAACAATGAGCAGTTCTTC
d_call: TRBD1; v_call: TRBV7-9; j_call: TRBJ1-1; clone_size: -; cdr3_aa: CASSLGTGENTEAFF; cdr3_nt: TGTGCCAGCAGCTTAGGGACAGGGGAGAACACTGAAGCTTTCTTT
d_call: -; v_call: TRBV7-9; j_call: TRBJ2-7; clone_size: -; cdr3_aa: CASSFPETYEQYF; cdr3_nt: TGTGCCAGCAGCTTTCCAGAGACCTACGAGCAGTACTTC
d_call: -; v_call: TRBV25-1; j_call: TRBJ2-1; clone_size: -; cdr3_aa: CASSFPGVINEQFF; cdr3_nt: TGTGCCAGCAGCTTCCCAGGGGTTATCAATGAGCAGTTCTTC
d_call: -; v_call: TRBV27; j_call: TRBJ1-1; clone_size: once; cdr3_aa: CASSYTGVNTEAFF; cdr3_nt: TGTGCCAGCAGTTACACAGGAGTCAACACTGAAGCTTTCTTT
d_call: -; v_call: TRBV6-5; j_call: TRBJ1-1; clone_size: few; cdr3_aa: CASSYSGLAFF; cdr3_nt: TGTGCCAGCAGTTACTCGGGGCTAGCTTTCTTT
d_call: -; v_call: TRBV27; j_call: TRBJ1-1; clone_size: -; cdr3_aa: CASSLHNTGLRMNTEAFF; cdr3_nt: TGTGCCAGCAGTTTACACAATACAGGGCTGAGAATGAACACTGAAGCTTTCTTT
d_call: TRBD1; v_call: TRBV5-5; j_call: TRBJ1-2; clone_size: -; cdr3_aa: CASSSTGNYGYTF; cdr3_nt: TGTGCCAGCAGCTCGACAGGGAACTATGGCTACACCTTC
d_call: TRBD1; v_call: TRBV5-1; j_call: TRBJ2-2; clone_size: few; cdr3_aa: CASSFDRAIGELFF; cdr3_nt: TGCGCCAGCAGCTTCGACAGGGCAATCGGGGAGCTGTTTTTT
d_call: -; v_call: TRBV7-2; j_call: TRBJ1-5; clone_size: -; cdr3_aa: CASSPDTSNQPQHF; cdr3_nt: TGTGCCAGCAGCCCAGACACTAGCAATCAGCCCCAGCATTTT
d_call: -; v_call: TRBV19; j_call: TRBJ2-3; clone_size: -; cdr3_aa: CASSFSTGSTDTQYF; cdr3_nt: TGTGCCAGTAGTTTTTCGACAGGAAGCACAGATACGCAGTATTTT
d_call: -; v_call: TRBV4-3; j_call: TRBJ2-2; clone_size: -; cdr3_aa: CASSQDKAGELFF; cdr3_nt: TGCGCCAGCAGCCAAGATAAGGCCGGGGAGCTGTTTTTT
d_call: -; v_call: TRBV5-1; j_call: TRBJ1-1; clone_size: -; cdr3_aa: CASSLDGTEAFF; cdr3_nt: TGCGCCAGCAGCTTGGACGGGACTGAAGCTTTCTTT
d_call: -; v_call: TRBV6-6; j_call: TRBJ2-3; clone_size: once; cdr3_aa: CASSDESYTDTQYF; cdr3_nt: TGTGCCAGCAGTGACGAGAGTTACACAGATACGCAGTATTTT
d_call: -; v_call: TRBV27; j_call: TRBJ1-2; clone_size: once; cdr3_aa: CASRPQGILYGYTF; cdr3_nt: TGTGCCAGCAGGCCTCAGGGGATACTCTATGGCTACACCTTC
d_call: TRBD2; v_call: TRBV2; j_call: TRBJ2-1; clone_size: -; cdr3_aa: CASNLAGGQYNEQFF; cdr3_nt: TGTGCCAGCAATTTAGCGGGGGGCCAATACAATGAGCAGTTCTTC
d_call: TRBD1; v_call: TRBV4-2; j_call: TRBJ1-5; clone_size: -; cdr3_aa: CASSPNGQVFNQPQHF; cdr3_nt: TGTGCCAGCAGCCCTAATGGACAGGTATTCAATCAGCCCCAGCATTTT
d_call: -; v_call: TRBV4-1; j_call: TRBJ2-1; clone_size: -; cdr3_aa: CASSQAAGSDYNEQFF; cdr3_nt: TGCGCCAGCAGCCAAGCTGCAGGGAGTGACTACAATGAGCAGTTCTTC
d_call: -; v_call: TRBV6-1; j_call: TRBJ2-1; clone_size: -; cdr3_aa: CASSEAQGGPHNEQFF; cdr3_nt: TGTGCCAGCAGTGAAGCGCAGGGGGGTCCGCACAATGAGCAGTTCTTC
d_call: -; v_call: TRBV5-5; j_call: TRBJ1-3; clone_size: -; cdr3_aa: CASSHQNRAFSGNTIYF; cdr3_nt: TGTGCCAGCAGCCACCAAAACAGGGCCTTCTCTGGAAACACCATATATTTT
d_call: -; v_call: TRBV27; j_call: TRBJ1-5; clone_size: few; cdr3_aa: CASSLGQGQPQHF; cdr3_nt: TGTGCCAGCAGTTTAGGCCAGGGTCAGCCCCAGCATTTT
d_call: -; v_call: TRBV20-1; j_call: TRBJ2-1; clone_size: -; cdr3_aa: CSAKAYNEQFF; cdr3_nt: TGCAGTGCTAAAGCCTACAATGAGCAGTTCTTC
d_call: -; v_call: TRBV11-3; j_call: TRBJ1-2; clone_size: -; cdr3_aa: CASSLGQAMEDGYTF; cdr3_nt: TGTGCCAGCAGCTTAGGGCAGGCCATGGAGGATGGCTACACCTTC
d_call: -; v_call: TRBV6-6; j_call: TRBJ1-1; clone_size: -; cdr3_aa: CASSYDRSNTEAFF; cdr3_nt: TGTGCCAGCAGCTACGACAGATCTAACACTGAAGCTTTCTTT
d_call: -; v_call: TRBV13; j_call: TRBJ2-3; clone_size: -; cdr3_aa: CASSLGGVVTDTQYF; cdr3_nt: TGTGCCAGCAGCTTAGGTGGGGTGGTCACAGATACGCAGTATTTT
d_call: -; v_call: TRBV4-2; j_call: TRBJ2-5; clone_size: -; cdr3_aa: CASSQDLLLAEETQYF; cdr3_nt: TGTGCCAGCAGCCAAGATCTACTTTTAGCGGAAGAGACCCAGTACTTC
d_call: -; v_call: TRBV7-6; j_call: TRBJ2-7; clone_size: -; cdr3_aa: CASSPTPSDYEQYF; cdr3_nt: TGTGCCAGCAGCCCGACGCCTTCAGACTACGAGCAGTACTTC
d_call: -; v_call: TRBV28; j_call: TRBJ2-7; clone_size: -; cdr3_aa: CASRAGGSYEQYF; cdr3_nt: TGTGCCAGCAGAGCGGGCGGCTCCTACGAGCAGTACTTC
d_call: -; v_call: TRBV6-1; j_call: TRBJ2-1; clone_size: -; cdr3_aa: CASQWDNEQFF; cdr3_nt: TGTGCCAGCCAGTGGGACAATGAGCAGTTCTTC
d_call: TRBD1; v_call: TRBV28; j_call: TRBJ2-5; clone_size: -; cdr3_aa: CASSPRRVQGLETQYF; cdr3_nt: TGTGCCAGCAGTCCCCGCCGGGTACAGGGGTTGGAGACCCAGTACTTC
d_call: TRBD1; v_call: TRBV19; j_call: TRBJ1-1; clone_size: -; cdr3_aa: CASRKTGDREAFF; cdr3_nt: TGTGCCAGTAGAAAAACAGGGGATCGTGAAGCTTTCTTT
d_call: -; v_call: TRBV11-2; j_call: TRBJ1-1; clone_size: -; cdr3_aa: CASSLVPGPRGAFF; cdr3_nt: TGTGCCAGCAGCTTAGTTCCGGGCCCCAGGGGAGCTTTCTTT
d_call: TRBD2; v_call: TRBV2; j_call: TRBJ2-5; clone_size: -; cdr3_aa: CASSGLAGYQETQYF; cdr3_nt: TGTGCCAGCAGTGGACTAGCGGGATACCAAGAGACCCAGTACTTC
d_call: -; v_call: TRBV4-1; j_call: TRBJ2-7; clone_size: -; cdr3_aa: CASSPRGRKAPSYEQYF; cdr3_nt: TGCGCCAGCAGCCCCCGGGGTCGAAAAGCCCCCTCCTACGAGCAGTACTTC
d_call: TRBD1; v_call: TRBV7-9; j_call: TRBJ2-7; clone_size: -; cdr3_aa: CASTPPWRTGDEQYF; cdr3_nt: TGTGCCAGCACCCCCCCCTGGAGAACAGGGGACGAGCAGTACTTC
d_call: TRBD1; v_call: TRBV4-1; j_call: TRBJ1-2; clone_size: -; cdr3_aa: CASSRGGQGTKNGYTF; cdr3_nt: TGCGCCAGCAGCCGCGGGGGACAGGGAACTAAGAATGGCTACACCTTC
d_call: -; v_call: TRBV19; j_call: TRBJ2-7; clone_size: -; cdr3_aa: CASSISAGFYEQYF; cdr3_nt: TGTGCCAGTAGTATTTCGGCAGGCTTCTACGAGCAGTACTTC
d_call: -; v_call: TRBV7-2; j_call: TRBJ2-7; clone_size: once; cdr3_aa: CASSLARYEQYF; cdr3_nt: TGTGCCAGCAGCTTAGCGCGGTACGAGCAGTACTTC
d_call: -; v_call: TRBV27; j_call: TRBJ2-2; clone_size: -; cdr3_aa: CASSSGTKNTGELFF; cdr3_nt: TGTGCCAGCAGTTCAGGGACAAAGAACACCGGGGAGCTGTTTTTT
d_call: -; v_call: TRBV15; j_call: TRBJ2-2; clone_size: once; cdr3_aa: CATSPGPYTGELFF; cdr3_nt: TGTGCCACCAGCCCAGGGCCTTACACCGGGGAGCTGTTTTTT
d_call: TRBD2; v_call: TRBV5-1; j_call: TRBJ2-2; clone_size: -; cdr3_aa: CASSGGLAGGRDTGELFF; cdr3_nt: TGCGCCAGCAGCGGGGGACTAGCGGGGGGGCGAGACACCGGGGAGCTGTTTTTT
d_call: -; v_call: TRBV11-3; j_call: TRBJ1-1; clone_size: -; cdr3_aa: CASSAGLFEAFF; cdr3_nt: TGTGCCAGCAGCGCAGGGCTGTTTGAAGCTTTCTTT
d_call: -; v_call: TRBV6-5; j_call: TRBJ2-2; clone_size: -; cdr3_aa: CASSRPPSSELFF; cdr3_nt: TGTGCCAGCAGTCGCCCCCCTAGTTCGGAGCTGTTTTTT
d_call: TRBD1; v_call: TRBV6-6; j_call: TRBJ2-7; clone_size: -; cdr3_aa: CASSYSFRDRGHEQYF; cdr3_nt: TGTGCCAGCAGTTACTCTTTCCGGGACAGGGGTCACGAGCAGTACTTC
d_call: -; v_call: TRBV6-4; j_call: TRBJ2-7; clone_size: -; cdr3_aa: CASHSRNEQYF; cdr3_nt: TGTGCCAGCCATAGTAGGAACGAGCAGTACTTC
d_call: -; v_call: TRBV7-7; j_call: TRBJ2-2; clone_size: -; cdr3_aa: CASSLSGATTGELFF; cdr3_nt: TGTGCTAGCAGCTTGTCTGGGGCCACCACCGGGGAGCTGTTTTTT
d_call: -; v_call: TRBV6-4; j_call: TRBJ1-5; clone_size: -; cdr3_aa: CASSVQGGQPQHF; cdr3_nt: TGTGCCAGCAGTGTCCAGGGAGGCCAGCCCCAGCATTTT
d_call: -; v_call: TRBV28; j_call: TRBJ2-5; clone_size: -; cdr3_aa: CASRKRDSPGAQYF; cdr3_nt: TGTGCCAGCAGAAAGAGGGACAGCCCGGGGGCCCAGTACTTC